These T cell receptor beta chains were read from a single sample in a study of PD-1 blockade in classical Hodgkin lymphoma. Method: immunoSEQ multiplex PCR; TCRdb's copy keeps in-frame clones and lacks some. The data hold about 50,000 clones, with about 80% observed a single time. The sequences come from peripheral blood mononuclear cells (PBMCs), collected before the fourth cycle of nivolumab. Source of these receptors: a human donor with classical Hodgkin lymphoma. CDR3s include the opening cysteine and the closing phenylalanine or tryptophan. Each record gives: V gene, clone size, J gene, D gene, CDR3 protein, CDR3 DNA. A D gene is named only where the DNA matches it firmly. Only some rows state a clone size, as once, few, many or a class for expanded clones.

V gene: TRBV7-7
clone size: -
J gene: TRBJ1-1
D gene: -
CDR3 protein: CASSPKPGEEAFF
CDR3 DNA: TGTGCTAGCAGCCCGAAACCCGGTGAAGAAGCTTTCTTT

V gene: TRBV7-2
clone size: -
J gene: TRBJ2-7
D gene: -
CDR3 protein: CASSFRESYEQYF
CDR3 DNA: TGTGCCAGCAGCTTCAGAGAAAGCTACGAGCAGTACTTC

V gene: TRBV4-1
clone size: -
J gene: TRBJ2-1
D gene: -
CDR3 protein: CASSQESRGNPYNEQFF
CDR3 DNA: TGCGCCAGCAGCCAAGAATCCCGGGGTAACCCCTACAATGAGCAGTTCTTC

V gene: TRBV18
clone size: -
J gene: TRBJ1-1
D gene: -
CDR3 protein: CASSPSAGGTEAFF
CDR3 DNA: TGTGCCAGCTCACCCTCGGCGGGGGGGACTGAAGCTTTCTTT

V gene: TRBV28
clone size: -
J gene: TRBJ1-3
D gene: TRBD1
CDR3 protein: CASSLSQGQGSGNTIYF
CDR3 DNA: TGTGCCAGCAGTTTATCCCAGGGACAGGGATCTGGAAACACCATATATTTT

V gene: TRBV18
clone size: -
J gene: TRBJ2-7
D gene: -
CDR3 protein: CASSPTGKGYEQYF
CDR3 DNA: TGTGCCAGCTCACCAACGGGAAAGGGCTACGAGCAGTACTTC

V gene: TRBV30
clone size: -
J gene: TRBJ2-1
D gene: -
CDR3 protein: CAWSPGWNEQFF
CDR3 DNA: TGTGCCTGGAGTCCTGGGTGGAATGAGCAGTTCTTC

V gene: TRBV27
clone size: -
J gene: TRBJ2-1
D gene: TRBD2
CDR3 protein: CASSPGLAGYNEQFF
CDR3 DNA: TGTGCCAGCAGCCCCGGGCTAGCGGGTTACAATGAGCAGTTCTTC

V gene: TRBV28
clone size: -
J gene: TRBJ2-7
D gene: -
CDR3 protein: CASSTGPLYEQYF
CDR3 DNA: TGTGCCAGCAGCACCGGGCCCCTCTACGAGCAGTACTTC

V gene: TRBV30
clone size: -
J gene: TRBJ2-1
D gene: -
CDR3 protein: CAWSLGHGPLLYNEQFF
CDR3 DNA: TGTGCCTGGAGTTTAGGACACGGCCCCCTCCTATACAATGAGCAGTTCTTC

V gene: TRBV7-6
clone size: medium-sized
J gene: TRBJ2-3
D gene: -
CDR3 protein: CASSPRGAEFTDTQYF
CDR3 DNA: TGTGCCAGCAGCCCCCGGGGGGCAGAGTTCACAGATACGCAGTATTTT

V gene: TRBV19
clone size: few
J gene: TRBJ2-3
D gene: -
CDR3 protein: CASSNGGTSDTQYF
CDR3 DNA: TGTGCCAGTAGTAATGGCGGGACATCAGATACGCAGTATTTT

V gene: TRBV6-1
clone size: -
J gene: TRBJ1-1
D gene: -
CDR3 protein: CASSESGLNTEAFF
CDR3 DNA: TGTGCCAGCAGTGAATCAGGCCTGAACACTGAAGCTTTCTTT

V gene: TRBV7-9
clone size: -
J gene: TRBJ2-7
D gene: -
CDR3 protein: CASSTEWAVSYEQYF
CDR3 DNA: TGTGCCAGCAGCACGGAGTGGGCGGTATCCTACGAGCAGTACTTC

V gene: TRBV4-1
clone size: -
J gene: TRBJ1-2
D gene: TRBD1
CDR3 protein: CASSPRQGPLSNYGYTF
CDR3 DNA: TGCGCCAGCAGCCCTCGACAGGGACCCCTCTCCAACTATGGCTACACCTTC

V gene: TRBV4-2
clone size: -
J gene: TRBJ2-3
D gene: TRBD2
CDR3 protein: CASSRRPGLAGTSTDTQYF
CDR3 DNA: TGTGCCAGCAGCCGAAGGCCGGGACTAGCGGGGACTAGCACAGATACGCAGTATTTT

V gene: TRBV5-1
clone size: -
J gene: TRBJ2-7
D gene: -
CDR3 protein: CASSSRTADYEQYF
CDR3 DNA: TGCGCCAGCAGCTCCCGGACAGCCGACTACGAGCAGTACTTC

V gene: TRBV7-9
clone size: -
J gene: TRBJ2-7
D gene: TRBD2
CDR3 protein: CASSLYAGVYEQYF
CDR3 DNA: TGTGCCAGCAGCTTATATGCGGGAGTCTACGAGCAGTACTTC

V gene: TRBV19
clone size: -
J gene: TRBJ2-3
D gene: -
CDR3 protein: CASSIELRGLDTQYF
CDR3 DNA: TGTGCCAGTAGTATAGAACTCCGAGGGTTGGATACGCAGTATTTT